The 19 T cell receptor beta chains reported below all come from one sample, sequenced in a study of blood T cell repertoires in COVID-19. Generated by immunoSEQ multiplex PCR, the TCRdb table keeps only in-frame clones and is missing some. This table has about 140,000 clones, 80% to 90% appearing once. Sequencing input: peripheral blood. The receptors originated from a man aged 60 to 75 with active or convalescent COVID-19.

The V and J genes are TRBV11-2 and TRBJ2-7, with 11 bases lining up with TRBD2. Germline-derived CDR1 and CDR2 are SGHAT and FQNNGV. J lost 3 bases, V lost 0 bases, and 4 bases had no gene match. This CDR3 is 16 amino acids long. CDR3 in amino acids: CASSLEGTSGNYEQYF. As DNA, the CDR3 is TGTGCCAGCAGCTTAGAGGGGACTAGCGGTAACTACGAGCAGTACTTC.

V is TRBV19 and J is TRBJ1-3; D not resolved. The germline V gene has CDR1 LNHDA and CDR2 SQIVND (reference sequence). V was cut by 6 bases and J by 8 bases, with 14 bases left in between. The CDR3 contains 13 residues. The CDR3 spells CASRTVSKDTIYF. In nucleotides, the CDR3 is TGTGCCAGTAGGACTGTGAGCAAGGACACCATATATTTT.

J is TRBJ1-2 and V is TRBV6-2 or TRBV6-3, with a possible D match to TRBD1 (5 bases). CDR1 is MNHEY, CDR2 SVGEGT, per germline. This CDR3 is built from 16 residues. Trimming removed 2 bases at V and 4 bases at J, with 17 bases between. CDR3 DNA: TGTGCCAGCAGTTACGACATTAAAGGACAAACCTATGGCTACACCTTC. Its protein is CASSYDIKGQTYGYTF.

The chain uses TRBV6-5 and TRBJ2-7; D call uncertain. The V end was cut by 6 bases, the J end by 3 bases, with 9 bases between. The germline CDR1 and CDR2 sequences are MNHEY and SVGAGI. The CDR3 totals 12 residues. This CDR3 is CASRGRIYEQYF. The CDR3, as DNA: TGTGCCAGCAGGGGCCGGATCTACGAGCAGTACTTC.

The chain couples TRBV24-1 to TRBJ1-1, with 9 bases that match TRBD1. The length of the CDR3 is 12 residues. Germline trimming cut 4 bases from V and 12 bases from J; bases unmatched to any gene: 5. The germline CDR1 and CDR2 sequences are KGHDR and SFDVKD. As DNA, the CDR3 is TGTGCCACCAGTGAACGGGACAGGGAGACTTTCTTT. Amino acids: CATSERDRETFF.

This clone was recorded once. The J gene is TRBJ2-5, the V gene TRBV28; 11 bases are a match to TRBD2. Trimming took 3 bases from V and 5 from J; bases not matched to a gene: 5. Germline V gene lookup returns CDR1 MDHEN and CDR2 SYDVKM. The CDR3 totals 15 residues. Here the CDR3 reads CASSFSGRAEETQYF. The CDR3 bases are TGTGCCAGCAGTTTTAGCGGGAGGGCGGAGGAGACCCAGTACTTC.

The V call is TRBV28, the J call TRBJ1-1, with D uncertain. V was trimmed by 3 bases and J by 3 bases, leaving 14 bases between them. Germline loops: CDR1 MDHEN, CDR2 SYDVKM. This CDR3 spans 15 amino acids. Here the CDR3 reads CASSFFGTVDTEAFF. The DNA for the CDR3 is TGTGCCAGCAGTTTTTTTGGTACTGTAGACACTGAAGCTTTCTTT.

The chain has TRBV6-1 and TRBJ1-4, with D possibly TRBD1 on 5 matching bases. Germline CDR1 and CDR2: MNHNS and SASEGT. Trimming took off 4 bases at V and 0 bases at J, with 12 bases between the two ends. The CDR3 covers 16 residues. CDR3 region: CASSGGDSATNEKLFF. The CDR3 coding sequence is TGTGCCAGCAGTGGGGGGGATAGTGCAACTAATGAAAAACTGTTTTTT.

The chain carries TRBV6-2 or TRBV6-3 and TRBJ2-2; no clear D gene. Trimming removed 1 base at V and 5 bases at J, with 5 bases between. The CDR3 is made up of 13 amino acids. Germline CDR1 reads MNHEY; CDR2 reads SVGEGT. CDR3 residues: CASSYWRTGELFF. CDR3 coding DNA: TGTGCCAGCAGTTACTGGCGGACCGGGGAGCTGTTTTTT.

The chain joins TRBV6-5 to TRBJ1-6; D may be TRBD1 (5 bases). The germline V and J ends were trimmed by 5 bases and 7 bases, with 15 bases remaining between them. CDR1 MNHEY and CDR2 SVGAGI come from the germline V gene. This CDR3 is built from 15 residues. CDR3 sequence reads: CASSSRPGLNSPLHF. Here the CDR3 DNA reads TGTGCCAGCAGTAGTCGGCCAGGGCTCAATTCACCCCTCCACTTT.

The chain employs TRBV11-2 and TRBJ2-7, with a possible D match to TRBD2 (6 bases). Germline-derived CDR1 and CDR2 are SGHAT and FQNNGV. Trimming left V 6 bases short and J 1 base short, with 13 bases between. The CDR3 extends over 14 amino acids. The DNA for the CDR3 is TGTGCCAGCAGAAGAGCCGGGACTTCCTACGAGCAGTACTTC. Its protein is CASRRAGTSYEQYF.

J is TRBJ2-5 and V is TRBV27; tentatively, D is TRBD2 (6 bases). Germline-derived CDR1 and CDR2 are MNHEY and SMNVEV (reference sequence). Trimming cost V 3 bases and J 5 bases, with 10 bases left between them. The CDR3 length is 13 residues. For the CDR3, the DNA is TGTGCCAGCAGTTTCGGGGGTGGCGAGACCCAGTACTTC. Translating it yields CASSFGGGETQYF.

This chain links TRBV7-2 with TRBJ2-7; weak D call: TRBD2 (7 bases). This CDR3 has 16 residues. V shed 3 bases and J shed 6 bases, with 21 bases lying between them. Per the germline V gene, CDR1 is SGHTA and CDR2 is FQGNSA. CDR3 nucleotide sequence: TGTGCCAGCAGCTTCCTGACAGGAGGGAGGGCCTCCGAGCAGTACTTC. Translating gives CASSFLTGGRASEQYF.

The chain joins TRBV28 to TRBJ2-1; 12 bases are shared with TRBD1. V was pared by 5 bases and J by 9 bases, with 8 bases of the junction left unmatched. The V gene's germline CDR1 is MDHEN and CDR2 SYDVKM. CDR3 size: 15 residues. The CDR3 loop reads CASSPPGQGAGEQFF. As DNA, the CDR3 is TGTGCCAGCAGTCCGCCGGGACAGGGGGCAGGTGAGCAGTTCTTC.

The chain uses TRBV6-4 and TRBJ2-1; the match to TRBD2 covers 8 bases. Trimming cost V 1 base and J 6 bases; bases outside gene matches: 5. This CDR3 is 15 amino acids long. CDR1 MRHNA and CDR2 SNTAGT come from the germline V gene. For the CDR3, the DNA is TGTGCCAGCAGTGACTTTGGGACTAGGGGCAATGAGCAGTTCTTC. It specifies CASSDFGTRGNEQFF.

The V and J genes are TRBV4-2 and TRBJ2-7; 9 bases fit TRBD2. Germline CDR1 reads LGHNA; CDR2 reads YNFKEQ. The CDR3 totals 16 residues. J was trimmed by 4 bases and V by 0 bases; bases with no gene match: 7. Here the CDR3 reads CASSQEREGPNYEQYF. In DNA, the CDR3 is TGTGCCAGCAGCCAAGAGCGGGAGGGCCCAAATTACGAGCAGTACTTC.

This clone came up once. V and J are TRBV18 and TRBJ2-2, with D possibly TRBD1 on 5 matching bases. Looked up from germline, CDR1 is KGHSH and CDR2 is LQKENI. Trimming removed 2 bases from V and 5 bases from J, with 12 bases in between. CDR3 length equals 15 residues. The CDR3: CASSPSQGFTGELFF. Here the CDR3 DNA reads TGTGCCAGCTCACCAAGTCAGGGTTTTACCGGGGAGCTGTTTTTT.

The gene calls are TRBV28 and TRBJ2-7, with 8 bases identical to TRBD1. CDR1 MDHEN and CDR2 SYDVKM come from the germline V gene. The length of the CDR3 is 15 residues. Losses at the gene ends were 5 bases for V and 6 bases for J; bases not matched to a gene: 12. CDR3 residues: CASSPRTGSSAEQYF. The CDR3 DNA reads TGTGCCAGCAGTCCCCGGACAGGGTCAAGTGCCGAGCAGTACTTC.

The CDR3: CASSLNLAVTGELFF. The DNA of the CDR3 is TGTGCCAGCAGCTTAAATCTAGCGGTTACCGGGGAGCTGTTTTTT. The rearrangement joins TRBV7-2 to TRBJ2-2; 7 bases map to TRBD2. V lost 2 bases, J lost 5 bases, and 5 bases stayed unmatched. Germline V gene lookup returns CDR1 SGHTA and CDR2 FQGNSA. This CDR3 is built from 15 residues.